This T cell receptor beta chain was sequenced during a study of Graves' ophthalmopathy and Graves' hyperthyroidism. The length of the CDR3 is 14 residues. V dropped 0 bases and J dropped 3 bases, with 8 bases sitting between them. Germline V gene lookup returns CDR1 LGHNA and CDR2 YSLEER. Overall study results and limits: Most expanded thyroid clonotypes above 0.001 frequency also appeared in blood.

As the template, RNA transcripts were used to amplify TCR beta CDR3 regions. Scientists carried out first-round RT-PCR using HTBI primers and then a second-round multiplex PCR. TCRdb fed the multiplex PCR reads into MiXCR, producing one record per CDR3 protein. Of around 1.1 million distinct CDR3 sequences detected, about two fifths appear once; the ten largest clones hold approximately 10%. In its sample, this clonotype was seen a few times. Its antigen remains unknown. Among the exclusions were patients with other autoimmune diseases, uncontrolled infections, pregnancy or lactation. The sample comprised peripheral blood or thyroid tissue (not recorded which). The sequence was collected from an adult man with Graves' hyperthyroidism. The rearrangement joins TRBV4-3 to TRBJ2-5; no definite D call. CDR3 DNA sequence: TGCGCCAGCAGCCAAGATTTTGGGGAAGAGACCCAGTACTTC. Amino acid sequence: CASSQDFGEETQYF.